Listed below are T cell receptor beta chains from one sample, sequenced in a study of T cell responses to AZD1222 COVID-19 vaccine. The repertoire was sequenced with immunoSEQ multiplex PCR; TCRdb's copy has only in-frame clones and lacks some. There are roughly 170,000 clones in the sample; less than 95% occur only once, and approximately 2.8% lies in the top ten. The sequencing here drew on peripheral blood, taken on day 0 of AZD1222 vaccination. Every receptor here comes from an adult in good health. Both conserved end residues are part of each CDR3. Fields, in order: CDR3 DNA, CDR3 protein, D gene, J gene, V gene. The D gene is left open where the match is weak.

TGTGCCAGCAGTTCCGGGGAGCGCAGCTATAATTCACCCCTCCACTTT CASSSGERSYNSPLHF NA TRBJ1-6 TRBV2
TGTGCCAGCAGTTCGGAGTCCCGTGGAGGTGGCTATGGCTACACCTTC CASSSESRGGGYGYTF NA TRBJ1-2 TRBV28
TGTGCCAGCGGGGGCGGGGGTCCCAATGAGCAGTTCTTC CASGGGGPNEQFF NA TRBJ2-1 TRBV7-8
TGTGCCAGCCTTCCAATGGGGACTCAAGAGACCCAGTACTTC CASLPMGTQETQYF NA TRBJ2-5 TRBV18
TGTGCCAGTCAAAGGGGGAGGGAGACCCAGTACTTC CASQRGRETQYF NA TRBJ2-5 TRBV2
TGTGCCAGCAGGAAACCCGGGATCGATACGCAGTATTTT CASRKPGIDTQYF NA TRBJ2-3 TRBV6-5
TGTGCCAGCAGCGTAGATCAGGGCTATGGCTACACCTTC CASSVDQGYGYTF NA TRBJ1-2 TRBV9
TGCGCCAGCAGCCAAGAGTGGAATGACTATCAGCCCCAGCATTTT CASSQEWNDYQPQHF NA TRBJ1-5 TRBV4-3
TGCGCCAGCAGCTTGGTGAGCAGGGGGGGACACAATGAGCAGTTCTTC CASSLVSRGGHNEQFF NA TRBJ2-1 TRBV5-1
TGTGCCAGCAGCTTACGGACGGGGGCCACAGATACGCAGTATTTT CASSLRTGATDTQYF NA TRBJ2-3 TRBV11-2
TGTGCCAGCGCACCGGGACAGATGAACACTGAAGCTTTCTTT CASAPGQMNTEAFF TRBD1 TRBJ1-1 TRBV19
TGTGCCACCAGTGACGGACAGGGGTACAATGAGCAGTTCTTC CATSDGQGYNEQFF TRBD1 TRBJ2-1 TRBV24-1
TGTGCCAGCAGCCGGGGACTAGCGGGGGGGCCTATCACAGATACGCAGTATTTT CASSRGLAGGPITDTQYF TRBD2 TRBJ2-3 TRBV3-1/TRBV3-2
TGCGCCAGCAGCTCGGGACTAGCGGGGGGAACCTACAATGAGCAGTTCTTC CASSSGLAGGTYNEQFF TRBD2 TRBJ2-1 TRBV5-1
TGCGCCAGCAGCTTGGCTTCTACTCAAGAGACCCAGTACTTC CASSLASTQETQYF NA TRBJ2-5 TRBV5-1
TGTGCCAGTAGTAAAACTGCCTCGGTGGGAGCTTTCTTT CASSKTASVGAFF NA TRBJ1-1 TRBV19
TGTGCCAGCAGTTACTCTGGCAGCTTGAACACTGAAGCTTTCTTT CASSYSGSLNTEAFF NA TRBJ1-1 TRBV6-6
TGTGCCAGCAGCCAAGACCCTGGGACTAGCGGGGGGGCCGTAGCCGAGCAGTACTTC CASSQDPGTSGGAVAEQYF TRBD2 TRBJ2-7 TRBV3-1/TRBV3-2
TGTGCCAGCAGCCTAGTGGGGGAGCAGTACTTC CASSLVGEQYF NA TRBJ2-7 TRBV14
TGTGCCAGTAGCAACCAATGGACAGGAAACTATGGCTACACCTTC CASSNQWTGNYGYTF TRBD1 TRBJ1-2 TRBV19
TGTGCCAGCAGCGTATCGACATTTCCTCAGCCCCAGCATTTT CASSVSTFPQPQHF NA TRBJ1-5 TRBV9
TGTGCCAGCAGCCTTCGGGAGACCCAGTACTTC CASSLRETQYF NA TRBJ2-5 TRBV12-3/TRBV12-4
TGTGCCAGTAGTTGGGGGGCAACAGAGACCCAGTACTTC CASSWGATETQYF NA TRBJ2-5 TRBV19
TGTGCCAGCAGCTTGTCGGCGAGCTCCTATAATTCACCCCTCCACTTT CASSLSASSYNSPLHF NA TRBJ1-6 TRBV7-9
TGTGCCAGCAGCACCTCGTACGGAGCCACTGAAGCTTTCTTT CASSTSYGATEAFF NA TRBJ1-1 TRBV11-1
TGTGCCAGTAGGAGATCTAACACTGAAGCTTTCTTT CASRRSNTEAFF NA TRBJ1-1 TRBV19
TGCAGCGTTGTTGGGGGAGACGGGCAGTTCTTC CSVVGGDGQFF NA TRBJ2-1 TRBV29-1
TGTGCCAGCAGCCCCGGGACAGTATATGGCTACACCTTC CASSPGTVYGYTF TRBD1 TRBJ1-2 TRBV7-2
TGCGCCAGCAGCCAAGGGGACAGGAACACTGAAGCTTTCTTT CASSQGDRNTEAFF TRBD1 TRBJ1-1 TRBV4-3
TGTGCCTGTTCGGGACAGGGGGTTTATGGAGAGACCCAGTACTTC CACSGQGVYGETQYF TRBD1 TRBJ2-5 TRBV30
TGCAGCGCCAAACAATTGACAGGGCCCCAGGGGGCTGAAGCTTTCTTT CSAKQLTGPQGAEAFF TRBD1 TRBJ1-1 TRBV29-1
TGTGCCAGCAGCCAATCTTTGTCGGGACAGGGGGCTTCCCCCCCCTACAATGAGCAGTTCTTC CASSQSLSGQGASPPYNEQFF TRBD1 TRBJ2-1 TRBV14
TGCGCCAGCAGCCAAAATACAGGGAGCGACTATGGCTACACCTTC CASSQNTGSDYGYTF NA TRBJ1-2 TRBV4-3
TGCGCCAGCAGCTTGAGTGGGCAGCTCAACGAGCAGTACTTC CASSLSGQLNEQYF NA TRBJ2-7 TRBV5-1
TGTGCCAGTAGCGTGAGCGGGGGGGAGGTTAACAATGAGCAGTTCTTC CASSVSGGEVNNEQFF TRBD2 TRBJ2-1 TRBV19
TGTGCCAGCAGCTTAGAAGCGGGGCCCTCCTACGAGCAGTACTTC CASSLEAGPSYEQYF TRBD2 TRBJ2-7 TRBV11-3
TGTGCCAGCCAGCGGTCAGCGGGGGTAACCTACAATGAGCAGTTCTTC CASQRSAGVTYNEQFF TRBD2 TRBJ2-1 TRBV7-2
TGTGCCAGCAGCCAAGTCGGGTGGATACAATCCAAAGAAGCGGATTACAATGAGCAGTTCTTC CASSQVGWIQSKEADYNEQFF NA TRBJ2-1 TRBV3-1/TRBV3-2
TGTGCCAGCTACCATGGGGGGCTGGATGGCTACACCTTC CASYHGGLDGYTF NA TRBJ1-2 TRBV19
TGTGCCAGCAGCTTAGACAGGTCGGAGTCCTACGAGCAGTACTTC CASSLDRSESYEQYF NA TRBJ2-7 TRBV11-2
TGTGCCAGCAGCTCTTGGGGGGGCGGTGAAGCTTTCTTT CASSSWGGGEAFF NA TRBJ1-1 TRBV5-8
TGTGCCAGCAGCTTACTGAACAGCGATCAGCCCCAGCATTTT CASSLLNSDQPQHF NA TRBJ1-5 TRBV7-2